This T cell receptor (beta chain) derives from a study of a mutant IDH1 vaccine in newly diagnosed glioma. Time point in this sample: baseline, week 1 (first vaccination visit). Treatment indicated: pre-vaccination baseline after standard-of-care therapy. Findings and caveats of the study: Evidence of vaccine-induced immune responses was documented in approximately 93% of patients.

Repertoires were generated with immunoSEQ multiplex PCR, while TCRdb's copy carries only in-frame clones and drops some. Of about 96,000 clones listed, over 75% were seen once; the top ten hold around 7.5%. A word on this clone: What it binds is not known.

This CDR3 has 14 residues. V lost 2 bases to trimming and J lost 8 bases; unmatched junction nucleotides: 3. Germline V gene lookup returns CDR1 SQVTM and CDR2 ANQGSEA. The sequence was obtained from a man aged 40-49 years with glioma. The specimen was PBMCs, collected from a glioma patient treated with radiotherapy, temozolomide or both. The V and J genes are TRBV29-1 and TRBJ2-1; 13 nucleotides agree with TRBD2. Here the CDR3 DNA reads TGCAGCGTTGAAAGGACTAGCGGGGGAGATGAGCAGTTCTTC. Its translation is CSVERTSGGDEQFF.